Included here is one TCR beta chain sequence, with context. Antigen specificity is unknown. CDR3 size: 13 residues. Germline V gene sequence: CDR1 SGDLS, CDR2 YYNGEE. Trimming left V 2 bases short and J 2 bases short, with 7 bases between. TCR sequencing used cDNA made by reverse transcription of extracted RNA. Sequencing used immunoSEQ multiplex PCR; TCRdb keeps in-frame clones, though not all of them. In the table there are 90,000 to 120,000 clones, around 83% of which are singletons. Treatment in this sample: oral pan-JAK inhibitor, 5-10 mg twice daily. This sample was included in a study of CD8+ T cells in alopecia areata. Study-level information: Administration of oral tofacitinib to treated patients was at 5 to 10 mg twice daily.

Study-wide results and limits: A great number of expanded lesional clones endured in scalp and blood during tofacitinib. Scalp clonality decreased significantly with tofacitinib, and so did expanded CD8+ clones among the top 100.

The chain links TRBV9 to TRBJ1-2, with D tentatively TRBD1 (5 bases). This TCR was sampled from a human donor with alopecia areata. The sample in question was CD8+ T cells sorted from blood, obtained at week 24, from a patient treated with tofacitinib. The CDR3 nucleotides read TGTGCCAGCAGCGTCGGGACGAACTATGGCTACACCTTC. As protein: CASSVGTNYGYTF.